The 17 T cell receptor beta chains below were found in one sample sequenced in a study of regulatory and conventional T cells in RAG deficiency. Genomic DNA came from blood conventional CD4+ T cells gated CD25-low CD127-high. Clones were sequenced by immunoSEQ multiplex PCR, and TCRdb holds only the in-frame ones, with some missing. The table shows about 46,000 clones, with approximately 90% occurring only once. The sample was also reused in another study, on regulatory T cells. As reported in that work: The PCR used 52 TRBV and 13 TRBJ primers.

The sequenced sample consisted of CD4+ effector T cells sorted from blood. These receptor sequences come from a human donor in good health.

The V and J genes are TRBV7-2 and TRBJ2-1; tentatively, D is TRBD2 (6 bases). Germline CDR1 SGHTA, CDR2 FQGNSA. V lost 3 bases and J 1 base, leaving 10 bases between the germline ends. CDR3 size: 15 residues. The CDR3 nucleotides read TGTGCCAGCAGCTTCCAGCGGGCGTCCTACAATGAGCAGTTCTTC. This encodes CASSFQRASYNEQFF.

V and J are TRBV5-1 and TRBJ2-7; D is perhaps TRBD2 (6 bases). Trimming took off 4 bases at V and 1 base at J, with 15 bases between the two ends. This CDR3 has 15 residues. Germline V gives CDR1 SGHRS, CDR2 YFSETQ. The CDR3 DNA is TGCGCCAGCAGCCACCTGGCGGCGGGATCCTACGAGCAGTACTTC. As protein: CASSHLAAGSYEQYF.

The CDR3 DNA reads TGCGCCAGCAGCTTCCAAGGACAGACCGACACTGAAGCTTTCTTT. This encodes CASSFQGQTDTEAFF. The chain couples TRBV5-1 to TRBJ1-1, with D perhaps TRBD1 (6 bases). The CDR3 is 15 residues long. Germline lookup yields CDR1 SGHRS and CDR2 YFSETQ. The V end was cut by 2 bases, the J end by 3 bases, with 14 bases between.

J is TRBJ1-4 and V is TRBV6-6; no clear D gene. Germline lookup yields CDR1 MNHNY and CDR2 SVGAGI (reference sequence). There are 14 residues in the CDR3. The V end lost 5 bases, the J end lost 5 bases, and 12 bases lay between the germline ends. CDR3 sequence reads: CASSLDGRNEKLFF. CDR3 nucleotides: TGTGCCAGCAGTCTGGACGGACGAAATGAAAAACTGTTTTTT.

The rearrangement links TRBV19 to TRBJ1-1; D gene uncertain. The CDR3 is 14 residues long. Germline lookup yields CDR1 LNHDA and CDR2 SQIVND (reference sequence). Trimming removed 5 bases from V and 7 bases from J, with 17 bases in between. The CDR3: CASSPPRGQYEAFF. The CDR3, as DNA: TGTGCCAGTAGTCCCCCCCGTGGTCAGTATGAAGCTTTCTTT.

The chain has TRBV7-2 and TRBJ1-2; D is ambiguous. The CDR3 length is 15 residues. The germline V and J ends were trimmed by 7 bases and 1 base, with 16 bases remaining between them. The germline gives CDR1 SGHTA, CDR2 FQGNSA. CDR3 sequence: CASTPPVAFNYGYTF. DNA of the CDR3: TGTGCCAGCACACCACCGGTCGCGTTTAACTATGGCTACACCTTC. Variable domain in full (rest from reference TRBV7-2 and TRBJ1-2): GAGVSQSPSNKVTEKGKDVELRCDPISGHTALYWYRQSLGQGLEFLIYFQGNSAPDKSGLPSDRFSAERTGGSVSTLTIQRTQQEDSAVYLCASTPPVAFNYGYTFGSGTRLTVV.

J is TRBJ1-1 and V is TRBV2; no clear D gene. The length of the CDR3 is 13 residues. Germline values: CDR1 SNHLY, CDR2 FYNNEI. V was cut by 5 bases and J by 1 base, with 8 bases left in between. In nucleotides, the CDR3 is TGTGCCAGCAGTAAGGGTTCGAACACTGAAGCTTTCTTT. This sequence encodes CASSKGSNTEAFF.

J is TRBJ2-3 and V is TRBV29-1; maybe TRBD2 (6 bases). The CDR3 runs to 13 residues. V shed 4 bases and J shed 8 bases, with 16 bases lying between them. Germline V gives CDR1 SQVTM, CDR2 ANQGSEA. Here the CDR3 DNA reads TGCAGCGTTGCAGGTCAGCCGGGGGTTACGCAGTATTTT. Residues: CSVAGQPGVTQYF.

In its sample, this clone was seen a few times. The J gene is TRBJ1-5, the V gene TRBV15, with D uncertain. The V gene lost 0 bases and the J gene lost 0 bases, with 12 bases spanning the gap. Germline CDR1 LNHNV, CDR2 YYDKDF (reference sequence). The CDR3 consists of 17 residues. CDR3 nucleotides: TGTGCCACCAGCAGAGATCCTAGAGACACTAGCAATCAGCCCCAGCATTTT. This sequence encodes CATSRDPRDTSNQPQHF.

The gene calls are TRBV23-1 and TRBJ1-1; D is perhaps TRBD1 (6 bases). TRBV23-1 is an open reading frame whose function is uncertain. Between the trimmed V and J ends, which lost 1 base and 7 bases, there was a span of 13 bases. The CDR3 spans 14 residues. The CDR3 nucleotides are TGCGCCAGCAGTCAATACGGGGCAGGGGATGAAGCTTTCTTT. It encodes CASSQYGAGDEAFF.

Sample share makes this clone medium-sized. The CDR3 here is CASSIDQVNSPLHF. The DNA of the CDR3 is TGTGCCAGTAGTATAGATCAGGTGAATTCACCCCTCCACTTT. The chain uses TRBV19 and TRBJ1-6; D gene uncertain. The V and J ends lost 0 bases and 7 bases respectively, with 7 bases between them. The CDR3 sequence is 14 residues long. The germline gives CDR1 LNHDA, CDR2 SQIVND (reference sequence). The full variable domain, its missing parts supplied by reference TRBV19 and TRBJ1-6, is DGGITQSPKYLFRKEGQNVTLSCEQNLNHDAMYWYRQDPGQGLRLIYYSQIVNDFQKGDIAEGYSVSREKKESFPLTVTSAQKNPTAFYLCASSIDQVNSPLHFGNGTRLTVT.

The chain recombines TRBV5-1 with TRBJ2-7, with 13 bases lining up with TRBD2. Germline V CDR1 and CDR2: SGHRS, YFSETQ. The CDR3 contains 16 residues. V trimming: 7 bases; J trimming: 4 bases; junction bases outside the gene matches: 11. The CDR3 region has the DNA TGCGCCAGCGGGACTAGCGGGACCAATGGAAGGTACGAGCAGTACTTC. Translation: CASGTSGTNGRYEQYF.

This sequence joins TRBV5-8 and TRBJ2-1; TRBD2 is a possible D gene (6 bases). V lost 8 bases and J 3 bases, leaving 21 bases between the germline ends. Germline assignment: CDR1 SGHTS and CDR2 YDEGEE. This CDR3 is 16 amino acids long. The CDR3 loop is CASGRPGRLVYNEQFF. CDR3 nucleotide sequence: TGTGCCAGTGGGAGGCCAGGGCGCCTTGTCTACAATGAGCAGTTCTTC.

The chain is built from TRBV5-6 and TRBJ2-5; D might be TRBD2 (5 bases). Germline assignment: CDR1 SGHDT and CDR2 YYEEEE. The CDR3 has 11 amino acids. Trimming cost V 0 bases and J 10 bases, with 7 bases left between them. This CDR3 is CASSLGGDQYF. In nucleotides, the CDR3 is TGTGCCAGCAGCTTGGGGGGAGACCAGTACTTC.

V gene TRBV19 combines with J gene TRBJ1-2, with D maybe TRBD1 (5 bases). The CDR3 spans 15 residues. CDR1 is LNHDA and CDR2 is SQIVND in the germline V gene (reference sequence). V was shortened by 5 bases and J by 2 bases, with 15 bases between the two germline ends. The CDR3 DNA reads TGTGCCAGTAGTTACCTCCGGGACCGCAACTATGGCTACACCTTC. Its translation is CASSYLRDRNYGYTF.

This sequence joins TRBV7-9 and TRBJ2-5; TRBD1 or TRBD2 may be the D gene (5 bases each). V lost 5 bases and J 2 bases, leaving 15 bases between the germline ends. This CDR3 is built from 15 residues. Germline V gene lookup returns CDR1 SEHNR and CDR2 FQNEAQ (reference sequence). For the CDR3, the DNA is TGTGCCAGCAGCCCCGCCGGGGCTCCTCAAGAGACCCAGTACTTC. Amino acid sequence: CASSPAGAPQETQYF.

The rearrangement uses TRBV6-6 and TRBJ1-3; D is undetermined. The length of the CDR3 is 16 residues. Trimming removed 3 bases at V and 0 bases at J, with 12 bases between. From germline, CDR1 is MNHNY and CDR2 SVGAGI (reference sequence). For the CDR3, the DNA is TGTGCCAGCAGTTATTTCGGTGACGCCTCTGGAAACACCATATATTTT. Protein: CASSYFGDASGNTIYF.